Sequencing of this T cell receptor (beta chain) was carried out in a study of blood T cell repertoires in COVID-19. Turning to the study itself: The analysed material was cDNA or gDNA that came from T cells, B-cell-depleted T cells, or PBMCs.

The CDR3 is 14 residues long. Germline V gives CDR1 MNHEY, CDR2 SMNVEV (reference sequence). With 5 bases clipped from V and 3 bases from J, the junction kept 6 bases outside the gene matches. Produced via immunoSEQ multiplex PCR; TCRdb's table is partial and in-frame only. Here the sample spans 180,000 or so clones, about nine tenths being singletons. This receptor was taken from a woman in her sixties with COVID-19, enrolled during active disease. This sequence joins TRBV27 and TRBJ2-5, with 7 bases matching TRBD1. The sequenced sample consisted of peripheral blood. As DNA, the CDR3 is TGTGCCAGCAGTCCCAGGGGGAGAAAAGAGACCCAGTACTTC. Protein product: CASSPRGRKETQYF.